These T cell receptor beta chains were read from a single sample in a study of radiation and T cells in renal cell carcinoma. TCRdb's table, derived via immunoSEQ multiplex PCR, lists solely in-frame clones and lacks some. The sample lists 7,000 to 9,500 clones, about three fifths occurring once. The input for sequencing was tumor tissue, taken from a patient whose treatment included radiotherapy and nephrectomy. The receptors stem from a man aged 60-69 years with renal cell carcinoma. Each CDR3 is given with its conserved first and last residue. D genes are given only for firm matches. Not all rows give a size; the values are once, few, many and, for expanded clones, a class.

size: .; J: TRBJ2-7; V: TRBV19; D: .; CDR3: CASSLGQFYEQYF; DNA: TGTGCCAGTAGTCTTGGACAGTTCTACGAGCAGTACTTC
size: .; J: TRBJ1-1; V: TRBV29-1; D: .; CDR3: CSVGGRGVGTEAFF; DNA: TGCAGCGTTGGGGGCCGAGGAGTGGGCACTGAAGCTTTCTTT
size: once; J: TRBJ2-6; V: TRBV7-2; D: .; CDR3: CASSRSARSGANVLTF; DNA: TGTGCCAGCAGCCGAAGTGCTCGCTCTGGGGCCAACGTCCTGACTTTC
size: .; J: TRBJ1-3; V: TRBV2; D: .; CDR3: CASSTQGARIVSGNTIYF; DNA: TGTGCCAGCAGTACCCAAGGGGCTCGGATTGTCTCTGGAAACACCATATATTTT
size: .; J: TRBJ2-1; V: TRBV7-3; D: .; CDR3: CASSYSGSYNEQFF; DNA: TGTGCCAGCAGCTATAGCGGAAGCTACAATGAGCAGTTCTTC
size: .; J: TRBJ2-7; V: TRBV28; D: TRBD1; CDR3: CASMDRSSYEQYF; DNA: TGTGCCAGCATGGACAGGAGTTCCTACGAGCAGTACTTC
size: once; J: TRBJ2-7; V: TRBV7-3; D: .; CDR3: CASSWTLTGEQYF; DNA: TGTGCCAGCAGCTGGACGTTAACGGGGGAGCAGTACTTC
size: few; J: TRBJ1-2; V: TRBV20-1; D: .; CDR3: CSAGTDGYTF; DNA: TGCAGTGCTGGGACGGATGGCTACACCTTC
size: once; J: TRBJ1-2; V: TRBV7-3; D: .; CDR3: CASSLARSFYGYTF; DNA: TGTGCCAGCAGCTTAGCGCGATCGTTCTATGGCTACACCTTC
size: .; J: TRBJ1-2; V: TRBV7-2; D: .; CDR3: CASSTRQTDGYTF; DNA: TGTGCCAGCAGCACGCGACAGACCGATGGCTACACCTTC
size: few; J: TRBJ1-1; V: TRBV6-1; D: .; CDR3: CASAPLDIGEAFF; DNA: TGTGCCAGCGCCCCCCTGGACATTGGTGAAGCTTTCTTT
size: .; J: TRBJ1-1; V: TRBV7-2; D: .; CDR3: CASSRGGTEAFF; DNA: TGTGCCAGCAGTCGGGGGGGAACTGAAGCTTTCTTT
size: few; J: TRBJ2-1; V: TRBV9; D: .; CDR3: CASSVVLGGGEQFF; DNA: TGTGCCAGCAGCGTAGTACTCGGCGGAGGAGAGCAGTTCTTC
size: .; J: TRBJ1-5; V: TRBV30; D: .; CDR3: CAWSLETAPNQPQHF; DNA: TGTGCCTGGAGCCTAGAGACAGCCCCCAATCAGCCCCAGCATTTT
size: once; J: TRBJ1-5; V: TRBV29-1; D: .; CDR3: CSVNQGPQHF; DNA: TGCAGCGTTAATCAGGGCCCCCAGCATTTT
size: few; J: TRBJ1-2; V: TRBV7-3; D: TRBD1; CDR3: CASSLSGQGYGYTF; DNA: TGTGCCAGCAGCCTTTCGGGACAGGGCTATGGCTACACCTTC
size: .; J: TRBJ2-6; V: TRBV4-1; D: TRBD2; CDR3: CASSRTSGSGANVLTF; DNA: TGTGCCAGCAGCCGGACTAGCGGGAGTGGGGCCAACGTCCTGACTTTC
size: few; J: TRBJ2-4; V: TRBV27; D: TRBD2; CDR3: CASSSGLAGEGKNIQYF; DNA: TGTGCCAGCAGTTCCGGACTAGCGGGGGAGGGGAAAAACATTCAGTACTTC
size: .; J: TRBJ1-4; V: TRBV18; D: .; CDR3: CASSPRQGQGNEKLFF; DNA: TGTGCCAGCTCACCACGGCAAGGGCAGGGTAATGAAAAACTGTTTTTT
size: .; J: TRBJ2-5; V: TRBV5-1; D: .; CDR3: CASSLTQETQYF; DNA: TGCGCCAGCAGCTTGACCCAAGAGACCCAGTACTTC
size: .; J: TRBJ1-5; V: TRBV21-1; D: .; CDR3: CASSKVVWSYPPVEPQHF; DNA: TGTGCCAGCAGCAAAGTAGTCTGGAGTTACCCTCCGGTCGAGCCCCAGCATTTT
size: once; J: TRBJ2-7; V: TRBV5-1; D: TRBD1; CDR3: CASSGTGLLDEQYF; DNA: TGCGCCAGCAGCGGGACAGGGCTTCTGGACGAGCAGTACTTC
size: .; J: TRBJ2-1; V: TRBV14; D: .; CDR3: CASSDLAAYNEQFF; DNA: TGTGCCAGCAGTGACTTAGCGGCTTACAATGAGCAGTTCTTC
size: .; J: TRBJ2-5; V: TRBV11-2; D: .; CDR3: CASSLWRQETQYF; DNA: TGTGCCAGCAGCTTATGGCGGCAAGAGACCCAGTACTTC
size: .; J: TRBJ1-2; V: TRBV7-9; D: .; CDR3: CASSPHNNGYGYTF; DNA: TGTGCCAGCAGCCCACACAATAACGGCTATGGCTACACCTTC
size: once; J: TRBJ1-1; V: TRBV12-5; D: .; CDR3: CASGLVLTGSTEAFF; DNA: TGTGCTAGTGGTTTGGTACTTACAGGGTCCACTGAAGCTTTCTTT
size: .; J: TRBJ1-4; V: TRBV5-1; D: .; CDR3: CASSLSLGSTNEKLFF; DNA: TGCGCCAGCAGCTTGTCCTTGGGCTCAACTAATGAAAAACTGTTTTTT
size: few; J: TRBJ1-5; V: TRBV2; D: .; CDR3: CASSAVRQLTQPQHF; DNA: TGTGCCAGCAGTGCGGTTCGGCAACTTACACAGCCCCAGCATTTT
size: few; J: TRBJ1-1; V: TRBV7-3; D: .; CDR3: CASSARNTEAFF; DNA: TGTGCCAGCAGCGCTCGTAACACTGAAGCTTTCTTT